Detailed here is one TCR beta chain. These data are taken from a study of cytomegalovirus exposure and HLA in healthy donors. At the level of the study: Among over 350 genotyped donors, around 80% fell in the Caucasian-associated ancestry cluster.

PCR was performed using 60 Vbeta and 13 Jbeta primers. Sequencing used immunoSEQ multiplex PCR; TCRdb keeps in-frame clones, though not all of them. The sample lists more than 85,000 clones, around four fifths occurring once. The germline V gene encodes CDR1 SGHRS and CDR2 YFSETQ. The CDR3 runs 14 residues. V shed 4 bases, J shed 3 bases, and the junction held 6 bases outside the gene matches. This clonotype was obtained from a man aged 35 to 55 in good health and CMV-seronegative. Sequenced: PBMCs. This chain uses TRBV5-1 with TRBJ1-1; 7 nucleotides align to TRBD1. DNA of the CDR3: TGCGCCAGCAGCCCCAATACAGGGGACACTGAAGCTTTCTTT. This encodes CASSPNTGDTEAFF.